A selection of T cell receptor beta chains follows, all from one sample in a study of identical twins. Each CDR3 protein is one row after TCRdb ran MiXCR on the 5' RACE reads. The sample has 550,000 to 700,000 distinct CDR3 sequences, approximately 9.6% seen once. A further study also used this sample, focusing on yellow fever vaccine responses in identical twins.

Sample: PBMCs. The receptor set was obtained from a woman aged 18-29 years in good health. CDR3s leave out the opening cysteine and the closing phenylalanine or tryptophan. A clone size is listed for some rows: how often the clone was seen (once, few, many), or a class if it is expanded.

15	TRBV15	-	TRBJ2-2	ATSRDRVSGEAGELF
11	TRBV28	few	TRBJ2-7	ASSRREVYEQY
13	TRBV7-9	-	TRBJ1-6	ASGGQNPMNSPLH
11	TRBV7-2	few	TRBJ2-1	ATTSGSDNEQF
11	TRBV28	-	TRBJ2-1	ASGASIFNEQF
12	TRBV9	-	TRBJ1-1	ASSVTQGGTEAF
12	TRBV20-1	many	TRBJ2-7	SAIQGQGGDEQY
11	TRBV6-1	many	TRBJ2-1	ASLLDSYNEQF
14	TRBV3-1	-	TRBJ2-3	ASSQEGLAGPWPQY
9	TRBV28	-	TRBJ2-6	ASSFANVLT
13	TRBV25-1	few	TRBJ2-1	ASSVAGLAGTEQF
11	TRBV20-1	-	TRBJ2-5	SAWMGQQETQY
10	TRBV6-2/TRBV6-3	many	TRBJ2-7	ASSRDVWEQY
11	TRBV11-2	many	TRBJ2-1	ASSLSRENEQF
14	TRBV14	-	TRBJ2-7	ASSQLTGQGAHEQY
11	TRBV6-6	few	TRBJ2-1	ASSTRTAGEGF
11	TRBV15	few	TRBJ2-7	ATSREGHYEQY
13	TRBV6-4	many	TRBJ2-1	ASSEGQSSYNEQF
13	TRBV28	once	TRBJ2-5	ASSQIGLSGETQY
10	TRBV20-1	many	TRBJ1-2	SAPPWLRGYT
13	TRBV4-2	few	TRBJ2-7	ASSPRLAGIDEQY
12	TRBV7-2	many	TRBJ1-2	ASSPDILGGGYT
16	TRBV10-3	few	TRBJ2-1	AISRGVGAESSYNEQF
11	TRBV7-6	many	TRBJ2-2	ASSPRETGELF
13	TRBV30	-	TRBJ2-1	AWSGALGHDAEQF
9	TRBV10-3	-	TRBJ2-6	AIRKTAVLT
13	TRBV6-1	-	TRBJ2-7	ASSQVLALMFGGY
14	TRBV12-3/TRBV12-4	-	TRBJ2-1	ASSWLAASSYNEQF
11	TRBV9	few	TRBJ1-2	ASSVEGAAGYT
12	TRBV5-1	many	TRBJ2-2	ASSLDPSGGELF
10	TRBV2	-	TRBJ2-7	ASTDTRYEQY
12	TRBV3-1	many	TRBJ2-2	ASSISGEAGELF
12	TRBV5-6	-	TRBJ2-1	ATAREGFYNEQF
10	TRBV20-1	many	TRBJ2-1	SAREAGYEQF
11	TRBV7-2	many	TRBJ2-7	ASSARQGYEQY
16	TRBV11-1	many	TRBJ2-3	ASSLILGDRGLTDTQY
17	TRBV6-2/TRBV6-3	-	TRBJ2-1	ASSYFRLAGVVYDNEQF
14	TRBV7-9	-	TRBJ2-2	ASSLASGGYTGELF
13	TRBV7-9	-	TRBJ1-1	ASSSGRDRGTEAF
13	TRBV10-1	few	TRBJ2-7	ASSESREGAGEQY